Listed below are T cell receptor beta chains from one sample, sequenced in a study of blood T cell repertoires in COVID-19. The data were produced by immunoSEQ multiplex PCR, yet TCRdb's version contains in-frame clones alone and is incomplete. The table includes roughly 200,000 clones, about 83% detected once. The sample was peripheral blood. These receptors were taken from a woman aged 25 to 39 with COVID-19, enrolled during active disease. Both conserved end residues are part of each CDR3. D genes are given only for firm matches. Not every row has a clone size; where given, it reads once, few, many or a size class.

-	TRBV3-1/TRBV3-2	TRBJ1-1	-	TGTGCCAGCAGCCAAGGAGGAGGGAACACTGAAGCTTTCTTT	CASSQGGGNTEAFF
-	TRBV2	TRBJ2-1	TRBD1	TGTGCCAGCCTACCTAGGACAGGGGGCAAGTACAATGAGCAGTTCTTC	CASLPRTGGKYNEQFF
-	TRBV5-1	TRBJ1-1	-	TGCGCCAGCCAAGCTACCGGGCTGGGGCACACTGAAGCTTTCTTT	CASQATGLGHTEAFF
once	TRBV4-3	TRBJ2-2	-	TGCGCCAGCAGCCAAGAGGCGGTAGTAGCCGGGGAGCTGTTTTTT	CASSQEAVVAGELFF
-	TRBV19	TRBJ2-1	-	TGTGCCAGTAGTATAGCGCGGGGCGCGGGCGACGAGCAGTTCTTC	CASSIARGAGDEQFF
once	TRBV14	TRBJ2-1	TRBD2	TGTGCCAGCAGCCAAGCCCCGACTAGCGGGGGTAATGAGCAGTTCTTC	CASSQAPTSGGNEQFF
-	TRBV19	TRBJ2-5	-	TGTGCCAGTAGTATCTGGGGGGGCTTCCAAGAGACCCAGTACTTC	CASSIWGGFQETQYF
-	TRBV6-5	TRBJ1-1	-	TGTGCCCACGGGAGGAACACTGAAGCTTTCTTT	CAHGRNTEAFF
-	TRBV6-6	TRBJ2-5	TRBD2	TGTGCCAGCAGTCGGACTAGCGGGGGAGAGACCCAGTACTTC	CASSRTSGGETQYF
-	TRBV7-9	TRBJ2-1	TRBD1	TGTGCCAGCAGCTTAGCGGCGACAGGGGTCAACAATGAGCAGTTCTTC	CASSLAATGVNNEQFF
-	TRBV5-1	TRBJ1-1	-	TGCGCCAGCAGTCCAGGGGAGAACACTGAAGCTTTCTTT	CASSPGENTEAFF
-	TRBV11-1	TRBJ2-3	TRBD1	TGTGCCAGCAGCTCAGGCAGGGGGACAGATACGCAGTATTTT	CASSSGRGTDTQYF
-	TRBV5-1	TRBJ1-3	-	TGCGCCAGCAGCTTCGGGAACAGTGCTGGAGGAAACACCATATATTTT	CASSFGNSAGGNTIYF
-	TRBV13	TRBJ1-1	-	TGTGCCAGCAGCTTACCCTGGGGAGGTATCACTGAAGCTTTCTTT	CASSLPWGGITEAFF
-	TRBV27	TRBJ1-1	-	TGTGCCAGCAGTTTATCCCAGGGGATGAACACTGAAGCTTTCTTT	CASSLSQGMNTEAFF
-	TRBV5-4	TRBJ2-3	-	TGTGCCAGCAGCTCCCCCCAGCGGAGCACAGATACGCAGTATTTT	CASSSPQRSTDTQYF
-	TRBV6-2/TRBV6-3	TRBJ1-2	-	TGTGCCAGCAGTTTCGAGGGTTATGGCTACACCTTC	CASSFEGYGYTF
-	TRBV5-1	TRBJ2-3	TRBD2	TGCGCCACCGCGGGGGGGCTTATCACAGATACGCAGTATTTT	CATAGGLITDTQYF
-	TRBV25-1	TRBJ2-7	-	TGTGCCAGCAGCCCCCGGCGGAGTTCCTACGAGCAGTACTTC	CASSPRRSSYEQYF
once	TRBV5-4	TRBJ2-2	TRBD2	TGTGCCAGCAGCTTGGGGGGCGGGAGGTCGAACACCGGGGAGCTGTTTTTT	CASSLGGGRSNTGELFF
-	TRBV19	TRBJ2-3	TRBD1	TGTGCCACCGGGACAGGGGGCTCCACAGATACGCAGTATTTT	CATGTGGSTDTQYF
-	TRBV10-1	TRBJ1-3	-	TGCGCCAGCACTGGGGGGAACAAAGACCCTGGAAACACCATATATTTT	CASTGGNKDPGNTIYF
-	TRBV12-3/TRBV12-4	TRBJ2-1	-	TGTGCCAGCATTGGGCAACTCTACAATGAGCAGTTCTTC	CASIGQLYNEQFF
-	TRBV7-9	TRBJ2-2	-	TGTGCCAGCAGCGCGGGCCGACTGGCCGGGGAGCTGTTTTTT	CASSAGRLAGELFF
once	TRBV27	TRBJ1-2	TRBD1	TGTGCCAGCAGTCAGCGCGGGACAGGGGGCTGGGTGCATGGCTACACCTTC	CASSQRGTGGWVHGYTF
-	TRBV12-2	TRBJ2-5	-	TGTGCAAGTCGCTCCACGGGGCTAGCGGGTTTTATGGGACAAGAGACCCAGTACTTC	CASRSTGLAGFMGQETQYF
-	TRBV9	TRBJ1-6	TRBD1	TGTGCCAGCAGCGTAGAGGGGACAGCCTCTAATTCACCCCTCCACTTT	CASSVEGTASNSPLHF
-	TRBV14	TRBJ2-5	-	TGTGCCAGCAGCCCTACAGGGTTGAAGTGGGAGACCCAGTACTTC	CASSPTGLKWETQYF
-	TRBV12-1	TRBJ1-3	-	TGTGCCAGCAGCTTTGCGAGGTTATTATTGTTGGCCTGGAGCTCTGGAAACACCATATATTTT	CASSFARLLLLAWSSGNTIYF
-	TRBV6-6	TRBJ1-3	-	TGTGCCAGCAGTTACTCGGACAGACGCTCTGGAAACACCATATATTTT	CASSYSDRRSGNTIYF
-	TRBV27	TRBJ2-3	-	TGTGCCAGCAGTTTAGGTGCCGGGAGCGTGATCGGAGATACGCAGTATTTT	CASSLGAGSVIGDTQYF
-	TRBV19	TRBJ1-4	-	TGTGCCAGTAGTACCCTTGGACATAATGAAAAACTGTTTTTT	CASSTLGHNEKLFF
-	TRBV5-4	TRBJ2-1	TRBD2	TGTGCCAGCACTAGGGGACTAGCGGGAGGGGGGAACAATGAGCAGTTCTTC	CASTRGLAGGGNNEQFF
-	TRBV5-4	TRBJ1-2	-	TGTGCCAGCAGCTTGGACCAGCGTAACTATGGCTACACCTTC	CASSLDQRNYGYTF
-	TRBV11-2	TRBJ2-5	-	TGTGCCAGCAGCTTAGATCCAGGTTCTCCCCTTCAGTACTTC	CASSLDPGSPLQYF
-	TRBV7-3	TRBJ2-5	-	TGTGCCAGCAGCTTAAGGGGTAGCGGAATAAGCAGTGGGGAGACCCAGTACTTC	CASSLRGSGISSGETQYF
-	TRBV20-1	TRBJ2-3	-	TGCAGTGCTAGGAGTGCAGATACGCAGTATTTT	CSARSADTQYF
-	TRBV6-6	TRBJ2-1	TRBD1	TGTGCCAGCAGTTACATGACAGGGACCTACAATGAGCAGTTCTTC	CASSYMTGTYNEQFF
-	TRBV7-2	TRBJ2-7	TRBD2	TGTGCCAGCAGCGCGGGACTAGCGGCCTACGAGCAGTACTTC	CASSAGLAAYEQYF
-	TRBV11-2	TRBJ2-2	-	TGTGCCAGCAGGGATCAGAAGGGAGGCTCCGGCGGGGAGCTGTTTTTT	CASRDQKGGSGGELFF
once	TRBV15	TRBJ1-3	-	TGTGCCACCAGCAGATGGAGGGGGGGCGGTGGAAACACCATATATTTT	CATSRWRGGGGNTIYF
-	TRBV27	TRBJ2-1	TRBD2	TGTGCCAGCAGTCCCCTTGTGGGGACTAGCTCCTACAATGAGCAGTTCTTC	CASSPLVGTSSYNEQFF
-	TRBV3-1/TRBV3-2	TRBJ2-7	TRBD2	TGTGCCAGCAGCCAAGACCGCAACCAGACGGGAGGGCCCTACGAGCAGTACTTC	CASSQDRNQTGGPYEQYF
-	TRBV7-9	TRBJ1-2	-	TGTGCCAGCAGCTTAGCGCTGCCTGGGGCGGATGGCTACACCTTC	CASSLALPGADGYTF
-	TRBV12-5	TRBJ2-2	-	TGTGCTAGTGGCTATAAACCCCTCCTACTCCCCTACTCCGCGAACACCGGGGAGCTGTTTTTT	CASGYKPLLLPYSANTGELFF
large	TRBV7-6	TRBJ2-7	TRBD1	TGTGCCAGCAGCTTAAGACAGGGGGCCGACGAGCAGTACTTC	CASSLRQGADEQYF
-	TRBV7-2	TRBJ2-5	-	TGTGCCAGCAGCTTAGAGAATGGCGAGACCCAGTACTTC	CASSLENGETQYF
-	TRBV11-2	TRBJ1-3	-	TGTGCCAGCAGCTTAGTGCAGGTGTCTGGAAACACCATATATTTT	CASSLVQVSGNTIYF
-	TRBV6-2/TRBV6-3	TRBJ1-2	-	TGTGCCAGCAGTTATATTGCGGGAAGTCGAGGCTACACCTTC	CASSYIAGSRGYTF
-	TRBV9	TRBJ2-1	TRBD1	TGTGCCAGCAGCGCTAGTCCCGGGACAGGGGGCTTCTACAATGAGCAGTTCTTC	CASSASPGTGGFYNEQFF
-	TRBV5-1	TRBJ1-3	-	TGCGCCAGCAGCTTTGACAGTGCCTCTGGAAACACCATATATTTT	CASSFDSASGNTIYF